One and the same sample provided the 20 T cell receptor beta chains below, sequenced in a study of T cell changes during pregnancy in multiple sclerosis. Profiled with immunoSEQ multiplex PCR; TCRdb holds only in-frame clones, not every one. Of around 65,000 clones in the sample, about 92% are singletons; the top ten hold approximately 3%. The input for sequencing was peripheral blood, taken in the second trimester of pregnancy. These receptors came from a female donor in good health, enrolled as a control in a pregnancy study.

Here the CDR3 reads CASSSEAWAEAFF. The DNA of the CDR3 is TGTGCCAGCAGCTCCGAGGCGTGGGCTGAAGCTTTCTTT. This chain uses TRBV11-3 with TRBJ1-1; no clear D. Germline assignment: CDR1 SGHNT and CDR2 YENEEA. This CDR3 comprises 13 residues. V lost 4 bases to trimming and J lost 6 bases, with 12 bases between them. The whole variable domain, filled in from reference TRBV11-3 and TRBJ1-1, reads EAGVVQSPRYKIIEKKQPVAFWCNPISGHNTLYWYLQNLGQGPELLIRYENEEAVDDSQLPKDRFSAERLKGVDSTLKIQPAELGDSAVYLCASSSEAWAEAFFGQGTRLTVV.

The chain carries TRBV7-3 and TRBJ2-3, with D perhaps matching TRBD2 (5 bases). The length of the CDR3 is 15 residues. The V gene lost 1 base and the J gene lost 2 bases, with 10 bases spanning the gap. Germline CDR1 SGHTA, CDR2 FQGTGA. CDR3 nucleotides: TGTGCCAGCAGCTTAATATCGGGAAACACAGATACGCAGTATTTT. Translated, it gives CASSLISGNTDTQYF.

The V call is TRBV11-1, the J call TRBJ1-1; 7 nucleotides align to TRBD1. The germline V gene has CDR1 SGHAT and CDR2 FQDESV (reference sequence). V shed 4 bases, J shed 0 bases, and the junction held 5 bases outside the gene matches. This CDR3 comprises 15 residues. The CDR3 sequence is CASSYRQGLNTEAFF. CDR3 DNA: TGTGCCAGCAGCTACAGACAGGGCCTGAACACTGAAGCTTTCTTT. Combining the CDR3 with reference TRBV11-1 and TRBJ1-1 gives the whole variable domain EAEVAQSPRYKITEKSQAVAFWCDPISGHATLYWYRQILGQGPELLVQFQDESVVDDSQLPKDRFSAERLKGVDSTLKIQPAELGDSAMYLCASSYRQGLNTEAFFGQGTRLTVV.

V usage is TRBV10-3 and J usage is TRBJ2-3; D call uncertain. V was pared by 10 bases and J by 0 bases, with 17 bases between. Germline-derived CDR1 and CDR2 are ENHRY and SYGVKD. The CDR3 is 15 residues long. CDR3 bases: TGTGCCACTGCCCCTAGTCAAGGTAGCACAGATACGCAGTATTTT. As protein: CATAPSQGSTDTQYF.

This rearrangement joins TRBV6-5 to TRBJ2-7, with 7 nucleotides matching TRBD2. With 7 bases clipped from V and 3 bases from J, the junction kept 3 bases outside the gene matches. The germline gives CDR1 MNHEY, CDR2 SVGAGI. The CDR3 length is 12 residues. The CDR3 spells CASTAGVYEQYF. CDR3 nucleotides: TGTGCCAGCACCGCGGGGGTCTACGAGCAGTACTTC.

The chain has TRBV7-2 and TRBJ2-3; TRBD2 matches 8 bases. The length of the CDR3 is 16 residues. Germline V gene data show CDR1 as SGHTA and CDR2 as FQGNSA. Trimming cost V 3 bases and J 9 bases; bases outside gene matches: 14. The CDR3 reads CASSFGGAGSSRTQYF. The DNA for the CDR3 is TGTGCCAGCAGCTTCGGGGGGGCCGGGTCCTCTCGCACGCAGTATTTT.

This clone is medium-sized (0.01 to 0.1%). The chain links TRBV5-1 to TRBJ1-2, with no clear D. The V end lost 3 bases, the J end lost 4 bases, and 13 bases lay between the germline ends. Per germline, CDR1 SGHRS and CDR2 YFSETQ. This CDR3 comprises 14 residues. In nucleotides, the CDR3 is TGCGCCAGCAGCTCCGGGAGGGTGACCTATGGCTACACCTTC. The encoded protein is CASSSGRVTYGYTF.

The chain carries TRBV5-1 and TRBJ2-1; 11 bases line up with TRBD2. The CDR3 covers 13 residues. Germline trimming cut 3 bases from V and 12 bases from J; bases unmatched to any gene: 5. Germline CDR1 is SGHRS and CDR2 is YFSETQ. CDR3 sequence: CASSSLAGESQFF. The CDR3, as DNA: TGCGCCAGCAGCTCACTAGCGGGAGAGTCGCAGTTCTTC.

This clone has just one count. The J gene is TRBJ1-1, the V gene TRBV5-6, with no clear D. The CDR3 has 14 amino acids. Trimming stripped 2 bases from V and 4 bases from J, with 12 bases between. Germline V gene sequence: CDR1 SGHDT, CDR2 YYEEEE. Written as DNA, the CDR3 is TGTGCCAGCAGCTTTCTTGAGGAGAGCACTGAAGCTTTCTTT. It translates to CASSFLEESTEAFF.

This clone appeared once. The CDR3 nucleotides read TGTGCCTGGGCGGCGGGCGGGGTCGGCCAGCCCCAGCATTTT. This translates into CAWAAGGVGQPQHF. The rearrangement uses TRBV30 and TRBJ1-5, with D uncertain. The CDR3 has 14 amino acids. V was shortened by 5 bases and J by 7 bases, with 18 bases between the two germline ends. In germline, CDR1 is GTSNPN, CDR2 SVGIG (reference sequence). Based on the CDR3 plus reference TRBV30 and TRBJ1-5, the full variable domain is SQTIHQWPATLVQPVGSPLSLECTVEGTSNPNLYWYRQAAGRGLQLLFYSVGIGQISSEVPQNLSASRPQDRQFILSSKKLLLSDSGFYLCAWAAGGVGQPQHFGDGTRLSIL.

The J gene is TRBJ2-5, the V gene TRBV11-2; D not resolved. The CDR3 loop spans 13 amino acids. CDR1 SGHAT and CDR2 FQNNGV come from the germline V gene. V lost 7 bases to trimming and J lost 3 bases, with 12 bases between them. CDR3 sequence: CASTSQIEETQYF. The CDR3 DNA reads TGTGCCAGCACCTCCCAGATCGAAGAGACCCAGTACTTC.

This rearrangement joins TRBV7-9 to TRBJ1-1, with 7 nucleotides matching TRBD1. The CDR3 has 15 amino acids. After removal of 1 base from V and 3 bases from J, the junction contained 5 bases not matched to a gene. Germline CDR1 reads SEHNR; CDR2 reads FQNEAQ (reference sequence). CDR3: CASSLEGRGYTEAFF. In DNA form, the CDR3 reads TGTGCCAGCAGCTTAGAAGGCAGGGGGTACACTGAAGCTTTCTTT.

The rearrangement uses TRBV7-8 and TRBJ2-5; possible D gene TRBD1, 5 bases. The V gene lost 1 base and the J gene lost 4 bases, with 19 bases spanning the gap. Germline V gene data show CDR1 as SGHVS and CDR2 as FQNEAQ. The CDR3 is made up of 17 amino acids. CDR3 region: CASSLGGVGFRGETQYF. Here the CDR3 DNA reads TGTGCCAGCAGCTTAGGAGGAGTGGGGTTTAGGGGAGAGACCCAGTACTTC.

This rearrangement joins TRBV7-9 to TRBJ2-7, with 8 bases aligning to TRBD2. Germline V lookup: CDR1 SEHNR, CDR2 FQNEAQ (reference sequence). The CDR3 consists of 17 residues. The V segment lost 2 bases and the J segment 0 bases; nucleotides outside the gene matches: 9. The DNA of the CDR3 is TGTGCCAGCAGCTTACGGACTAGCCCTTTAAGCTCCTACGAGCAGTACTTC. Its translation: CASSLRTSPLSSYEQYF.

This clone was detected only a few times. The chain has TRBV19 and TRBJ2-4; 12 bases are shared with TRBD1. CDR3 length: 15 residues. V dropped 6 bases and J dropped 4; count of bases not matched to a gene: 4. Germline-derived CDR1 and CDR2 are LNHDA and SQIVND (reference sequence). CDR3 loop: CASSPGQGAKNIQYF. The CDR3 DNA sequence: TGTGCCAGTAGCCCGGGACAGGGGGCAAAAAACATTCAGTACTTC.

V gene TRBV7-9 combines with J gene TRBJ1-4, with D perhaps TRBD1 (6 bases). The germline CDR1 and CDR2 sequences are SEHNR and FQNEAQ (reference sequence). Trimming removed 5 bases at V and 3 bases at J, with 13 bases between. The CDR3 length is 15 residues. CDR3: CASSVQGRPNEKLFF. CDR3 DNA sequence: TGTGCCAGCAGCGTACAGGGCCGGCCTAATGAAAAACTGTTTTTT.

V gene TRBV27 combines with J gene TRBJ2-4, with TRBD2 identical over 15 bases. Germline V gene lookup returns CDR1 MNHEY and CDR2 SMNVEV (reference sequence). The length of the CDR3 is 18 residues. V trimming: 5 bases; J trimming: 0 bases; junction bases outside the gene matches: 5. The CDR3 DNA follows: TGTGCCAGCAGTCCTGGACTAGCGGGAGGGATAGCCAAAAACATTCAGTACTTC. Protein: CASSPGLAGGIAKNIQYF.

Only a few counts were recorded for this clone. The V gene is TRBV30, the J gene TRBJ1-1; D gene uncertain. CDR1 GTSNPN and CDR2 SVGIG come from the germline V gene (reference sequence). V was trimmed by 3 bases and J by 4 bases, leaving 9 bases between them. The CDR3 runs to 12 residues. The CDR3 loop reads CAWRRVSTEAFF. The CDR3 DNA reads TGTGCCTGGAGGAGGGTAAGCACTGAAGCTTTCTTT.

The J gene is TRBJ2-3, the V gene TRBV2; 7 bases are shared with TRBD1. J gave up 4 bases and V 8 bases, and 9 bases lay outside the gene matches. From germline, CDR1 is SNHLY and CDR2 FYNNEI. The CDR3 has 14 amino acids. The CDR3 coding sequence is TGTGCCAGCCGCTCCAGGGGGATGGCAGATACGCAGTATTTT. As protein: CASRSRGMADTQYF.

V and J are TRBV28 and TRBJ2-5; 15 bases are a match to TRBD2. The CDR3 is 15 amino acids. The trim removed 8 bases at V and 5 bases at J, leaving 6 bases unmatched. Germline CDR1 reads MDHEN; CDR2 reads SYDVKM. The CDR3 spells CASRTSGRALETQYF. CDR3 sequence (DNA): TGTGCCAGCCGGACTAGCGGGAGGGCCTTGGAGACCCAGTACTTC.